The TCR beta chain under discussion was sequenced for a study of PD-1 blockade in classical Hodgkin lymphoma. Germline V gene sequence: CDR1 WNHNN, CDR2 SYGVQD (reference sequence). V lost 5 bases to trimming and J lost 6 bases, with 11 bases between them. This CDR3 is 13 amino acids long. Relapse was seen in all patients after autologous stem cell transplantation, and brentuximab vedotin exposure was variable. Study-wide points: Excluded were patients who started nivolumab under 1 year after ASCT, a group that had lower diversity. TCR diversity at baseline was reported to be reduced in newly diagnosed patients relative to healthy donors.

Profiling relied on immunoSEQ multiplex PCR, and the TCRdb table lists in-frame clones only, not all of them. The table records about 11,000 clones, over 70% of them present only once. Of note for this clone: What it binds is unknown.

The TCR sequence derives from a human donor with classical Hodgkin lymphoma. This chain joins TRBV10-1 and TRBJ2-1; weak D call: TRBD2 (5 bases). This specimen consisted of peripheral blood mononuclear cells (PBMCs), obtained before the second cycle of nivolumab. CDR3: CASSLSSANEQFF. The CDR3 nucleotides are TGCGCCAGCAGTTTGAGTAGCGCCAATGAGCAGTTCTTC.